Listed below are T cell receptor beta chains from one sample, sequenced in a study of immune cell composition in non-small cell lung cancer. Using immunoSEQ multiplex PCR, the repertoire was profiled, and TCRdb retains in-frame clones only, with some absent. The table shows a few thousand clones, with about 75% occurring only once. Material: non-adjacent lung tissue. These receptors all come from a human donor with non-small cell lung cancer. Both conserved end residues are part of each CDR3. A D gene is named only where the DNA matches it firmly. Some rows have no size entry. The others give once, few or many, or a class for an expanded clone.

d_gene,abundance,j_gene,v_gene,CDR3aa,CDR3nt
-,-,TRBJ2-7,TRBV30,CAWSLRGREQYF,TGTGCCTGGAGTCTACGGGGGAGGGAGCAGTACTTC
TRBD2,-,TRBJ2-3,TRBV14,CASSQDLGLGTDTQYF,TGTGCCAGCAGCCAAGATTTGGGACTAGGCACAGATACGCAGTATTTT
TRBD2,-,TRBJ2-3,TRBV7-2,CASSRALAGIDTQYF,TGTGCCAGCAGCCGTGCTCTAGCGGGGATAGATACGCAGTATTTT
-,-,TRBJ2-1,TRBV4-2,CASSRGLEEFF,TGTGCCAGCAGCCGAGGACTCGAGGAGTTCTTC
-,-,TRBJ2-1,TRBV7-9,CASSLVGTGRKFF,TGTGCCAGCAGCTTAGTGGGTACGGGGAGGAAGTTCTTC
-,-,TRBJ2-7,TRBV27,CASSLNAQTYEQYF,TGTGCCAGCAGTTTAAACGCACAAACCTACGAGCAGTACTTC
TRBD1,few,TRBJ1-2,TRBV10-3,CAIGQDLNYGYTF,TGTGCCATCGGACAGGACCTTAACTATGGCTACACCTTC
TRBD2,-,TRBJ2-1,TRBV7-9,CASSMTSGITRWNEQFF,TGTGCCAGCAGTATGACTAGCGGGATTACAAGGTGGAATGAGCAGTTCTTC
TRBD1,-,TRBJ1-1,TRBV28,CASSPSSGTGLTEAFF,TGTGCCAGCAGCCCCTCTTCCGGGACAGGGTTGACTGAAGCTTTCTTT
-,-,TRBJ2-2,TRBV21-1,CASSKAKSSGRNTGELFF,TGTGCCAGCAGCAAAGCGAAGTCTAGCGGGAGGAACACCGGGGAGCTGTTTTTT
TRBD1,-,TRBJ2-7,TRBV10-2,CASRKRQGADEQYF,TGCGCCAGCAGGAAAAGACAGGGGGCCGACGAGCAGTACTTC
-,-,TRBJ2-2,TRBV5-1,CASREQGRTGELFF,TGCGCCAGCAGAGAACAGGGTCGAACCGGGGAGCTGTTTTTT
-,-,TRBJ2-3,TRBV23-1,CASSQTGATSKGLPPSPDTQYF,TGCGCCAGCAGTCAAACAGGGGCGACTTCTAAAGGACTACCCCCCTCCCCGGATACGCAGTATTTT
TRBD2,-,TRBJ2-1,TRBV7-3,CASSLMGGEVYNEQFF,TGTGCCAGCAGCTTAATGGGGGGGGAGGTTTACAATGAGCAGTTCTTC
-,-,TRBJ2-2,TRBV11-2,CASSPRPDTGELFF,TGTGCCAGCAGCCCCCGCCCGGACACCGGGGAGCTGTTTTTT